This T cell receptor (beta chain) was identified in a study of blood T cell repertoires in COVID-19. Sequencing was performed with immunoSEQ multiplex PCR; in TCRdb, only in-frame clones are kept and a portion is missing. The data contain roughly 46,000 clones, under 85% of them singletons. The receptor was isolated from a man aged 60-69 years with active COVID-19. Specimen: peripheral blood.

CDR3 sequence (DNA): TGCGCCAGCATCAGGGACTCCTCCTACAATGAGCAGTTCTTC. It translates to CASIRDSSYNEQFF. This chain links TRBV5-1 with TRBJ2-1, with D maybe TRBD2 (6 bases). This CDR3 region has 14 residues. The V gene's germline CDR1 is SGHRS and CDR2 YFSETQ. Trimming removed 6 bases at V and 0 bases at J, with 10 bases between.